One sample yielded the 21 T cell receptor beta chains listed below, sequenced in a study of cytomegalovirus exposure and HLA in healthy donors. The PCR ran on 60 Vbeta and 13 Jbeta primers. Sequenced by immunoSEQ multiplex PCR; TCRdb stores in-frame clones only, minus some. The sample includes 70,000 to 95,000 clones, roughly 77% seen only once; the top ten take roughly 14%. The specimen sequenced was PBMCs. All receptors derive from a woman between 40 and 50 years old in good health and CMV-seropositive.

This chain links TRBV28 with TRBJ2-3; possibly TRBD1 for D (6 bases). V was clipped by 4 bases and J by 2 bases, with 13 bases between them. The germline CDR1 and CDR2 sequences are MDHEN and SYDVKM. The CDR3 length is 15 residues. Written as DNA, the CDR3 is TGTGCCAGCAGTTATCGACAGGAGGTCACAGATACGCAGTATTTT. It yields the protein CASSYRQEVTDTQYF.

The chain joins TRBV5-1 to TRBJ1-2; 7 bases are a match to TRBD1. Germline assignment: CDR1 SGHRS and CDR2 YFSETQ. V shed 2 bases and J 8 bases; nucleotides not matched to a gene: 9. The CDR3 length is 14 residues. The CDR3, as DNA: TGCGCCAGCAGCTTAGCTCGACAGGGTGACGGCTACACCTTC. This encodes CASSLARQGDGYTF.

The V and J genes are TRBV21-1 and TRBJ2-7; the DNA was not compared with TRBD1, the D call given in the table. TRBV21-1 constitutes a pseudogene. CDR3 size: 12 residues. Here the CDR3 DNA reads TGTGCCAGTCGACACTTCTCCTACGAGCAGTACTTC. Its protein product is CASRHFSYEQYF.

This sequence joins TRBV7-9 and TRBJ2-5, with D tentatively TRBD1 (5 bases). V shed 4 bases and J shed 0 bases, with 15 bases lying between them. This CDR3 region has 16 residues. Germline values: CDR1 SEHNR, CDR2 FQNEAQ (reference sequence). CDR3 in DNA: TGTGCCAGCAGCTCCTACCAGGGTTGGGACCAAGAGACCCAGTACTTC. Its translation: CASSSYQGWDQETQYF.

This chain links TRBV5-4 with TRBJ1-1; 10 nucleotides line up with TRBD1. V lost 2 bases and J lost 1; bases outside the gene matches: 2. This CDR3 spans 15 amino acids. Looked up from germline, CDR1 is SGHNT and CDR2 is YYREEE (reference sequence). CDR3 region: CASSFWTGGNTEAFF. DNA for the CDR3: TGTGCCAGCAGCTTCTGGACAGGGGGGAACACTGAAGCTTTCTTT.

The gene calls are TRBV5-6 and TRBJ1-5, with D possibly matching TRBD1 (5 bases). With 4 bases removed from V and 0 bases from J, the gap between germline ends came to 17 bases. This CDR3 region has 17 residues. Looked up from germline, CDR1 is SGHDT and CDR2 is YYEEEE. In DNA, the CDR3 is TGTGCCAGCAGCACCCAAGGGGCGCACAGTAGCAATCAGCCCCAGCATTTT. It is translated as CASSTQGAHSSNQPQHF.

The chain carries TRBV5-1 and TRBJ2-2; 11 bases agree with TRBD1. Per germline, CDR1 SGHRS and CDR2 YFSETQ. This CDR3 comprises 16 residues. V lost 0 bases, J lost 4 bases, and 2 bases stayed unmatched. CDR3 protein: CASSLGGTGGTGELFF. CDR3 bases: TGCGCCAGCAGCTTGGGCGGGACAGGGGGCACCGGGGAGCTGTTTTTT.

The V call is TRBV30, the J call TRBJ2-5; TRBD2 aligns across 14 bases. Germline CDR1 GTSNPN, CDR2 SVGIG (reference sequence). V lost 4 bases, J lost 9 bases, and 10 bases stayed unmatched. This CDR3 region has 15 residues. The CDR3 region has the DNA TGTGCCTGGACCCCCGGACTAGCGGGGGGTTGGTCCCAGTACTTC. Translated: CAWTPGLAGGWSQYF.

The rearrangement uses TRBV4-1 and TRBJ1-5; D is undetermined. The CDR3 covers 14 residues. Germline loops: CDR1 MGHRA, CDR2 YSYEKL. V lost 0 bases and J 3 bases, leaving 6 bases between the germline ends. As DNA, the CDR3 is TGCGCCAGCAGCCAAGATAGTTACAATCAGCCCCAGCATTTT. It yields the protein CASSQDSYNQPQHF.

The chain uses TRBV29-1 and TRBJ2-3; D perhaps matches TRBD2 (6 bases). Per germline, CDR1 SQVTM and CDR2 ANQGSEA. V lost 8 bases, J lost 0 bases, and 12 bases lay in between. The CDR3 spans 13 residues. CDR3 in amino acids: CSTNSGSTDTQYF. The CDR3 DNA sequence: TGCAGCACCAATAGCGGTAGCACAGATACGCAGTATTTT.

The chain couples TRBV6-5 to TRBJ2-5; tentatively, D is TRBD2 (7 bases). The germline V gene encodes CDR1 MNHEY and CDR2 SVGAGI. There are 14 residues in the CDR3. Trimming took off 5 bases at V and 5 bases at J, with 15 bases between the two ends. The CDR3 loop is CASSPGGRSETQYF. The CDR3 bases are TGTGCCAGCAGTCCCGGGGGGCGCAGTGAGACCCAGTACTTC.

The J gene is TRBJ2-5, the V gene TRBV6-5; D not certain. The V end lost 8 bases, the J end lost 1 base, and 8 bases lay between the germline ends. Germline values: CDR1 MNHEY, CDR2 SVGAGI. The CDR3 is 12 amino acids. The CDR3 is CASGPTQETQYF. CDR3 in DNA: TGTGCCAGCGGCCCCACCCAAGAGACCCAGTACTTC.

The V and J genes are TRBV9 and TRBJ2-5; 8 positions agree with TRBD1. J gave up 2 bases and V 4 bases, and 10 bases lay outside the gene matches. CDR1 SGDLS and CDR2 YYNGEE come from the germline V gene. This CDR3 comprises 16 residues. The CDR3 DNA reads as TGTGCCAGCAGCCCCCACCCCGGACAGGGACAAGAGACCCAGTACTTC. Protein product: CASSPHPGQGQETQYF.

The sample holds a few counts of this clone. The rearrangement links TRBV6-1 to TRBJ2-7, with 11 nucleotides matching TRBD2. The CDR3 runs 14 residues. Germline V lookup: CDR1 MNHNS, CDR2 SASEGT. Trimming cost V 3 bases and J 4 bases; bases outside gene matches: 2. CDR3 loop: CASSETSGAYEQYF. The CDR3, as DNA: TGTGCCAGCAGTGAGACTAGCGGGGCTTACGAGCAGTACTTC.

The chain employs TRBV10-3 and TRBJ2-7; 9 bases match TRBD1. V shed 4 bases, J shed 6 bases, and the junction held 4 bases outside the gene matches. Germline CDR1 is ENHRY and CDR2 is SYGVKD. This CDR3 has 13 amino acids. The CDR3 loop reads CAISGGTGFEQYF. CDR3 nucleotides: TGTGCCATCAGTGGAGGGACAGGGTTCGAGCAGTACTTC.

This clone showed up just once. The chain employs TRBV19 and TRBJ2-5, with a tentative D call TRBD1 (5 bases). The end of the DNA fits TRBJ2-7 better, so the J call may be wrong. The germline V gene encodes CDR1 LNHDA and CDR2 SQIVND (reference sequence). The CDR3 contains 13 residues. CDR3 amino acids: CASSLGRDYEQYF. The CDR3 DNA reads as TGTGCCAGTAGTCTCGGCAGGGACTACGAGCAGTACTTC.

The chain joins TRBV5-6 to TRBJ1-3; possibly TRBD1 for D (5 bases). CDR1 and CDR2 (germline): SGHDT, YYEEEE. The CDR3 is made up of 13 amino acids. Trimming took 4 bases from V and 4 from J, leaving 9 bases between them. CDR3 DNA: TGTGCCAGCAGCCGTGGGGCGGGAAACACCATATATTTT. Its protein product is CASSRGAGNTIYF.

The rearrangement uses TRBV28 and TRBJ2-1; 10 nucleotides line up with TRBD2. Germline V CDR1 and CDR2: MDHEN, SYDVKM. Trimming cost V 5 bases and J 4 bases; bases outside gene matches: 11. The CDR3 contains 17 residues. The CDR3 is CASSLLHLAGVYNEQFF. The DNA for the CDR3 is TGTGCCAGCAGTCTACTCCATCTAGCGGGAGTTTACAATGAGCAGTTCTTC. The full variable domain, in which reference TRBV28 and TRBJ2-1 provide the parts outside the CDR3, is DVKVTQSSRYLVKRTGEKVFLECVQDMDHENMFWYRQDPGLGLRLIYFSYDVKMKEKGDIPEGYSVSREKKERFSLILESASTNQTSMYLCASSLLHLAGVYNEQFFGPGTRLTVL.

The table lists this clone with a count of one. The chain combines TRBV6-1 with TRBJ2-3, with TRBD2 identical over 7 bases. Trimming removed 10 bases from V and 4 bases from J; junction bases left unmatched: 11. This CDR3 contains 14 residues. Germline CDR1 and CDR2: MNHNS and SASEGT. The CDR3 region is CATQQVAGADTQYF. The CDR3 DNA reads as TGTGCCACGCAGCAGGTGGCGGGGGCAGATACGCAGTATTTT.

The CDR3 here is CASSPRQGSENIQYF. The CDR3, as DNA: TGTGCCAGCTCACCGAGACAGGGGTCCGAAAACATTCAGTACTTC. V is TRBV18 and J is TRBJ2-4; 8 nucleotides line up with TRBD1. After removal of 3 bases from V and 5 bases from J, the junction contained 6 bases not matched to a gene. Germline V gene lookup returns CDR1 KGHSH and CDR2 LQKENI. This CDR3 contains 15 residues.

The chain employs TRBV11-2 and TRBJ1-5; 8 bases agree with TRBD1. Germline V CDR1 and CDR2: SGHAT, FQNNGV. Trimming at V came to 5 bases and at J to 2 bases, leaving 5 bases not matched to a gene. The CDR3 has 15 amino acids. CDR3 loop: CASSTGQGGNQPQHF. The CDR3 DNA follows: TGTGCCAGCAGCACCGGACAGGGAGGCAATCAGCCCCAGCATTTT.